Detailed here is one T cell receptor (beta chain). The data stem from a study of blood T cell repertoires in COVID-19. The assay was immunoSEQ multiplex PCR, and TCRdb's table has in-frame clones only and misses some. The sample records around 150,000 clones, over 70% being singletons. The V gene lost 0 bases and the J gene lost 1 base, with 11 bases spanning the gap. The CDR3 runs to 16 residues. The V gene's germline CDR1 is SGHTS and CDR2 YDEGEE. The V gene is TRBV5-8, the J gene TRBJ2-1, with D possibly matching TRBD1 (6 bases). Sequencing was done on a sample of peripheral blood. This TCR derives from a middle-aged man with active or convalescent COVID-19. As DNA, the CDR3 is TGTGCCAGCAGCTTGGTCCCACAGGGTTCCTACAATGAGCAGTTCTTC. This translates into CASSLVPQGSYNEQFF.